These T cell receptor beta chains were read from a single sample in a study of blood T cell repertoires in COVID-19. Produced via immunoSEQ multiplex PCR; TCRdb's table is partial and in-frame only. Here the sample spans about 190,000 clones, 70% to 80% being singletons. The specimen was peripheral blood. The receptors were sampled from a woman in her 50s with acute or convalescent COVID-19. The CDR3 runs from the conserved cysteine through the conserved F or W.

j_gene: TRBJ2-1
v_gene: TRBV18
len: 15
CDR3aa: CASSPTGTAYNEQFF

j_gene: TRBJ1-2
v_gene: TRBV6-6
len: 15
CDR3aa: CASSADSPINYGYTF

j_gene: TRBJ2-5
v_gene: TRBV6-5
len: 15
CDR3aa: CASSYSNRRTGTQYF

j_gene: TRBJ2-3
v_gene: TRBV5-1
len: 16
CDR3aa: CASSRGFGDDTDTQYF

j_gene: TRBJ1-5
v_gene: TRBV12-3/TRBV12-4
len: 13
CDR3aa: CASSLKSNQPQHF

j_gene: TRBJ1-6
v_gene: TRBV2
len: 12
CDR3aa: CASRDRVPPLHF

j_gene: TRBJ2-1
v_gene: TRBV11-3
len: 14
CDR3aa: CASSSPGQGNEQFF

j_gene: TRBJ1-1
v_gene: TRBV3-1/TRBV3-2
len: 14
CDR3aa: CASSQLDRPTEAFF

j_gene: TRBJ2-1
v_gene: TRBV9
len: 13
CDR3aa: CASSLTYYNEQFF

j_gene: TRBJ1-3
v_gene: TRBV5-6
len: 15
CDR3aa: CASSRGLPSGNTIYF

j_gene: TRBJ2-3
v_gene: TRBV19
len: 15
CDR3aa: CASSISGGATDTQYF

j_gene: TRBJ2-7
v_gene: TRBV19
len: 14
CDR3aa: CASSMGQGAYEQYF

j_gene: TRBJ1-5
v_gene: TRBV28
len: 14
CDR3aa: CASSQAAGNQPQHF

j_gene: TRBJ2-2
v_gene: TRBV12-3/TRBV12-4
len: 13
CDR3aa: CASRPSGNGELFF

j_gene: TRBJ2-6
v_gene: TRBV5-1
len: 17
CDR3aa: CASGRQGYDSGANVLTF

j_gene: TRBJ1-1
v_gene: TRBV7-8
len: 15
CDR3aa: CASVEGFQRNTEAFF

j_gene: TRBJ1-1
v_gene: TRBV11-3
len: 13
CDR3aa: CASSFRAGAEAFF

j_gene: TRBJ2-7
v_gene: TRBV5-4
len: 13
CDR3aa: CASSFGASYEQYF

j_gene: TRBJ1-1
v_gene: TRBV10-3
len: 12
CDR3aa: CAIKGGSTEAFF

j_gene: TRBJ1-5
v_gene: TRBV27
len: 13
CDR3aa: CASSSSSNQPQHF

j_gene: TRBJ2-7
v_gene: TRBV4-3
len: 15
CDR3aa: CASSQSPGQSYEQYF

j_gene: TRBJ1-5
v_gene: TRBV28
len: 13
CDR3aa: CASRGQRIQPQHF

j_gene: TRBJ2-7
v_gene: TRBV6-1
len: 18
CDR3aa: CASSEWGLAGTYSYEQYF

j_gene: TRBJ1-1
v_gene: TRBV5-1
len: 14
CDR3aa: CASSPDRVDTEAFF

j_gene: TRBJ2-1
v_gene: TRBV30
len: 14
CDR3aa: CAWRGLAAYNEQFF

j_gene: TRBJ1-1
v_gene: TRBV27
len: 13
CDR3aa: CASKGQGNTEAFF

j_gene: TRBJ2-4
v_gene: TRBV28
len: 16
CDR3aa: CASRSPGGRAKNIQYF

j_gene: TRBJ1-2
v_gene: TRBV28
len: 12
CDR3aa: CASRTTGVGYTF

j_gene: TRBJ1-1
v_gene: TRBV14
len: 15
CDR3aa: CASSQLTGQNTEAFF

j_gene: TRBJ1-2
v_gene: TRBV6-6
len: 13
CDR3aa: CASSLGPERGYTF

j_gene: TRBJ2-7
v_gene: TRBV2
len: 13
CDR3aa: CASKRTASYEQYF

j_gene: TRBJ1-6
v_gene: TRBV28
len: 13
CDR3aa: CASSLPHRGALHF

j_gene: TRBJ2-7
v_gene: TRBV11-3
len: 14
CDR3aa: CASSEAVADGEQYF

j_gene: TRBJ1-1
v_gene: TRBV6-2/TRBV6-3
len: 15
CDR3aa: CASSSNRGIGTEAFF

j_gene: TRBJ2-1
v_gene: TRBV6-6
len: 14
CDR3aa: CASSFTGDYNEQFF

j_gene: TRBJ2-7
v_gene: TRBV21-1
len: 16
CDR3aa: CASSTDSGGWHYEQYF

j_gene: TRBJ2-7
v_gene: TRBV5-1
len: 15
CDR3aa: CASSPRDSGSYVQYF

j_gene: TRBJ2-5
v_gene: TRBV28
len: 12
CDR3aa: CASSFNQETQYF

j_gene: TRBJ2-7
v_gene: TRBV19
len: 15
CDR3aa: CASSIEGTGLYEQYF

j_gene: TRBJ2-7
v_gene: TRBV19
len: 11
CDR3aa: CASSTEREQYF

j_gene: TRBJ2-3
v_gene: TRBV30
len: 18
CDR3aa: CAWSEGGQRGLGTDTQYF

j_gene: TRBJ2-6
v_gene: TRBV29-1
len: 15
CDR3aa: CSVVGHISGANVLTF

j_gene: TRBJ2-7
v_gene: TRBV19
len: 13
CDR3aa: CATSDRGPYEQYF

j_gene: TRBJ2-1
v_gene: TRBV10-3
len: 12
CDR3aa: CAISATGNEQFF

j_gene: TRBJ1-5
v_gene: TRBV19
len: 14
CDR3aa: CASNDRVGGQPQHF